These 32 T cell receptor beta chains originate from one sample sequenced in a study of CD4 T cells in relation to SARS-CoV-2 and coronaviruses. Unexposed donor CD4+ T cells date from about 2011-2019, before the COVID-19 pandemic. After about 10 days of culture, CD4+ T cells were isolated. Which antigens these TCRs recognize remains unknown. This table comes from immunoSEQ multiplex PCR, and its TCRdb copy is limited to in-frame clones, with some not included. The table records 25,000 to 30,000 clones, 75% to 80% of them present only once. Sequencing was carried out using CD4+ T cells from PBMCs, cultured in vitro. Source of these receptors: a human donor in good health.

The genes are TRBV6-2 or TRBV6-3 and TRBJ2-2; 13 bases line up with TRBD2. This CDR3 contains 15 residues. The ends lost 6 bases at V and 6 bases at J; junction bases unmatched: 4. Germline V CDR1 and CDR2: MNHEY, SVGEGT. The CDR3 DNA is TGTGCCAGCAGCGGACTAGCGGGGGTCTCCGGGGAGCTGTTTTTT. Protein: CASSGLAGVSGELFF.

This sequence joins TRBV7-2 and TRBJ1-3, with D possibly matching TRBD1 (6 bases). Trimming stripped 5 bases from V and 0 bases from J, with 11 bases between. CDR3 length: 15 amino acids. Germline lookup yields CDR1 SGHTA and CDR2 FQGNSA. CDR3 sequence reads: CASSLRGSSGNTIYF. The CDR3 DNA follows: TGTGCCAGCAGCCTCAGGGGTTCCTCTGGAAACACCATATATTTT.

The rearrangement links TRBV14 to TRBJ2-7; D tentatively fits TRBD1 or TRBD2 (6 bases each). The CDR3 loop spans 13 amino acids. Trimming removed 4 bases at V and 4 bases at J, with 11 bases between. Germline values: CDR1 SGHDN, CDR2 FVKESK. CDR3 in amino acids: CASSLGGRYEQYF. The CDR3 DNA sequence: TGTGCCAGCAGCCTCGGGGGCAGGTACGAGCAGTACTTC.

In DNA form, the CDR3 reads TGTGCCAGCAGCTTCTTGGGACAGCTCCATGGCTACACCTTC. Its translation: CASSFLGQLHGYTF. The chain employs TRBV7-2 and TRBJ1-2, with TRBD1 matching 7 bases. V gave up 3 bases and J gave up 6 bases; unmatched junction bases: 7. The CDR3 has 14 residues. Germline CDR1 is SGHTA and CDR2 is FQGNSA.

The table lists this clone with a count of one. The J gene is TRBJ2-1, the V gene TRBV7-3; D possibly corresponds to TRBD1 (6 bases). Trimming shortened V by 2 bases and J by 5 bases, and 10 bases separated the two germline ends. The germline gives CDR1 SGHTA, CDR2 FQGTGA. The CDR3 extends over 14 amino acids. In DNA, the CDR3 is TGTGCCAGCAGCTTAGTCCGGGACAACAATGAGCAGTTCTTC. Encoded protein: CASSLVRDNNEQFF.

This clone was recorded once. The rearrangement uses TRBV19 and TRBJ2-3, with D perhaps matching TRBD1 (5 bases). V lost 5 bases to trimming and J lost 5 bases, with 17 bases between them. The CDR3 consists of 15 residues. Germline lookup yields CDR1 LNHDA and CDR2 SQIVND (reference sequence). CDR3 protein: CASSLTATQGDTQYF. The CDR3, as DNA: TGTGCCAGTAGTCTCACAGCGACTCAGGGAGATACGCAGTATTTT.

The chain combines TRBV9 with TRBJ2-3, with D uncertain. The V end was cut by 6 bases, the J end by 3 bases, with 14 bases between. The CDR3 sequence is 14 residues long. Germline loops: CDR1 SGDLS, CDR2 YYNGEE. The CDR3 loop reads CASTPSPRTDTQYF. The CDR3 DNA sequence: TGTGCCAGCACCCCCTCCCCAAGGACAGATACGCAGTATTTT.

The chain carries TRBV11-2 and TRBJ2-7, with no clear D. This CDR3 is 12 amino acids long. V shed 5 bases and J shed 8 bases, with 13 bases lying between them. Germline assignment: CDR1 SGHAT and CDR2 FQNNGV. The CDR3 here is CASSPSRQQQYF. The DNA of the CDR3 is TGTGCCAGCAGCCCATCACGGCAGCAGCAGTACTTC.

The sample holds a few counts of this clone. J is TRBJ2-5 and V is TRBV2, with 9 bases lining up with TRBD2. V dropped 9 bases and J dropped 5; count of bases not matched to a gene: 7. The CDR3 length is 13 residues. Germline V CDR1 and CDR2: SNHLY, FYNNEI. The DNA for the CDR3 is TGTGCCAGTTTGGCGGGGGGGAAGGAGACCCAGTACTTC. As protein: CASLAGGKETQYF.

This clone showed up just a few times. The V and J genes are TRBV19 and TRBJ2-2; D could derive from TRBD1 or TRBD2 (5 bases each). Germline CDR1 is LNHDA and CDR2 is SQIVND (reference sequence). Trimming removed 7 bases from V and 7 bases from J, with 19 bases in between. The CDR3 consists of 15 residues. The CDR3 DNA sequence: TGTGCCAGTAATGCCGGGACCGGGTTTGTCGGGGAGCTGTTTTTT. It specifies CASNAGTGFVGELFF.

This chain connects TRBV11-3 to TRBJ2-2; D is uncertain. Germline lookup yields CDR1 SGHNT and CDR2 YENEEA. Trimming shortened V by 3 bases and J by 1 base, and 3 bases separated the two germline ends. CDR3 size: 13 residues. The CDR3 protein is CASSFGNTGELFF. The CDR3 nucleotides are TGTGCCAGCAGCTTCGGGAACACCGGGGAGCTGTTTTTT.

This clone was observed a single time. The chain carries TRBV18 and TRBJ2-7, with TRBD2 as a possible D gene (7 bases). The V gene's germline CDR1 is KGHSH and CDR2 LQKENI. Between the trimmed V and J ends, which lost 2 bases and 3 bases, there was a span of 14 bases. The CDR3 loop spans 15 amino acids. Written as DNA, the CDR3 is TGTGCCAGCTCACCAGGGGGGGGCATTGGCTACGAGCAGTACTTC. This translates into CASSPGGGIGYEQYF.

The chain is built from TRBV7-2 and TRBJ1-6; D gene uncertain. V lost 5 bases to trimming and J lost 8 bases, with 22 bases between them. CDR1 and CDR2 from the germline V gene are SGHTA and FQGNSA. This CDR3 is built from 17 residues. This CDR3 is CASSPYVRAGIDSPLHF. In DNA form, the CDR3 reads TGTGCCAGCAGCCCCTATGTTAGGGCGGGCATTGATTCACCCCTCCACTTT.

The chain employs TRBV5-1 and TRBJ2-7; 8 bases line up with TRBD2. The V gene end was trimmed by 0 bases and the J gene end by 4 bases; junction bases not matched to a gene: 3. CDR1 and CDR2 from the germline V gene are SGHRS and YFSETQ. The CDR3 covers 14 residues. The CDR3 coding sequence is TGCGCCAGCAGCTTGGATACTAGCGGTTACGAGCAGTACTTC. As protein: CASSLDTSGYEQYF.

This CDR3 reads CASHGGGNTEAFF. The DNA of the CDR3 is TGTGCCAGTCACGGTGGGGGGAACACTGAAGCTTTCTTT. The rearrangement uses TRBV6-5 and TRBJ1-1, with TRBD1 as a possible D gene (5 bases). The V gene lost 9 bases and the J gene lost 1 base, with 12 bases spanning the gap. CDR1 is MNHEY and CDR2 is SVGAGI in the germline V gene. The CDR3 has 13 amino acids.

This clone showed up just once. The genes are TRBV2 and TRBJ1-2, with a tentative D call TRBD1 (6 bases). The CDR3 has 13 amino acids. With 4 bases removed from V and 2 bases from J, the gap between germline ends came to 8 bases. Germline-derived CDR1 and CDR2 are SNHLY and FYNNEI. CDR3 region: CASSGGRNYGYTF. In DNA, the CDR3 is TGTGCCAGCAGTGGGGGGCGAAACTATGGCTACACCTTC.

The chain recombines TRBV24-1 with TRBJ2-1; D gene ambiguous. Germline V gives CDR1 KGHDR, CDR2 SFDVKD. The CDR3 extends over 15 amino acids. Between the trimmed V and J ends, which lost 1 base and 2 bases, there was a span of 8 bases. This chain's CDR3 is CATSDFGPPYNEQFF. The CDR3 coding sequence is TGTGCCACCAGTGATTTCGGGCCGCCCTACAATGAGCAGTTCTTC.

The chain uses TRBV19 and TRBJ1-1; maybe TRBD1 (5 bases). Germline V lookup: CDR1 LNHDA, CDR2 SQIVND (reference sequence). Trimming removed 4 bases from V and 0 bases from J, with 21 bases in between. The CDR3 has 18 amino acids. Written as DNA, the CDR3 is TGTGCCAGTAGTAAAGGGGTGGTGGGATCATCGATGAACACTGAAGCTTTCTTT. As protein: CASSKGVVGSSMNTEAFF.

This sequence joins TRBV14 and TRBJ2-1; D call uncertain. Trimming took off 1 base at V and 5 bases at J, with 6 bases between the two ends. Germline V gene data show CDR1 as SGHDN and CDR2 as FVKESK. The CDR3 extends over 13 amino acids. This CDR3 is CASSQAGHNEQFF. CDR3 nucleotide sequence: TGTGCCAGCAGCCAAGCGGGTCACAATGAGCAGTTCTTC.

The chain carries TRBV4-1 and TRBJ2-7, with 16 positions matching TRBD2. This CDR3 spans 15 amino acids. Trimming cost V 3 bases and J 5 bases; bases outside gene matches: 1. Germline CDR1 MGHRA, CDR2 YSYEKL. CDR3 bases: TGCGCCAGCAGCCAGGGACTAGCGGGAGGGGACGAGCAGTACTTC. It yields the protein CASSQGLAGGDEQYF.

This rearrangement joins TRBV5-1 to TRBJ2-1; 10 bases match TRBD1. J gave up 4 bases and V 4 bases, and 11 bases lay outside the gene matches. The CDR3 extends over 17 amino acids. CDR1 SGHRS and CDR2 YFSETQ come from the germline V gene. This CDR3 reads CASSPNTGTGVYNEQFF. CDR3 DNA sequence: TGCGCCAGCAGCCCTAATACCGGGACAGGGGTATACAATGAGCAGTTCTTC.

The V call is TRBV5-1, the J call TRBJ2-7; TRBD2 might be the D (6 bases). The CDR3 loop spans 14 amino acids. Trimming pared 4 bases from V and 2 bases from J, leaving 13 bases between. The germline V gene encodes CDR1 SGHRS and CDR2 YFSETQ. The CDR3 is CASSREASTYEQYF. CDR3 DNA: TGCGCCAGCAGCAGGGAGGCGTCTACCTACGAGCAGTACTTC.

V usage is TRBV30 and J usage is TRBJ1-5; D not certain. The CDR3 loop spans 14 amino acids. Between the trimmed V and J ends, which lost 0 bases and 5 bases, there was a span of 11 bases. CDR1 and CDR2 from the germline V gene are GTSNPN and SVGIG (reference sequence). The CDR3 nucleotides are TGTGCCTGGAGTGTGCACCCCCGGGATCAGCCCCAGCATTTT. Residues: CAWSVHPRDQPQHF.

The chain employs TRBV4-2 and TRBJ2-5, with 7 bases that match TRBD2. Looked up from germline, CDR1 is LGHNA and CDR2 is YNFKEQ. This CDR3 spans 15 amino acids. V lost 4 bases and J lost 1; bases outside the gene matches: 6. The CDR3 region is CASSPDGGGQETQYF. CDR3 coding DNA: TGTGCCAGCAGCCCCGACGGCGGGGGCCAAGAGACCCAGTACTTC.

This chain uses TRBV4-1 with TRBJ1-1; D is perhaps TRBD1 (6 bases). The germline V gene encodes CDR1 MGHRA and CDR2 YSYEKL. This CDR3 region has 14 residues. V lost 4 bases and J lost 1, with 10 bases in between. This CDR3 is CASSPGHGNTEAFF. The DNA for the CDR3 is TGCGCCAGCAGCCCGGGACATGGGAACACTGAAGCTTTCTTT.

J is TRBJ2-3 and V is TRBV5-1; unclear D gene. There are 13 residues in the CDR3. V lost 0 bases and J lost 2, with 4 bases in between. CDR1 is SGHRS and CDR2 is YFSETQ in the germline V gene. The CDR3 loop reads CASSLAVTDTQYF. The CDR3 DNA sequence: TGCGCCAGCAGCTTGGCCGTCACAGATACGCAGTATTTT.

The V call is TRBV27, the J call TRBJ1-6, with D uncertain. Trimming pared 6 bases from V and 0 bases from J, leaving 15 bases between. Germline assignment: CDR1 MNHEY and CDR2 SMNVEV (reference sequence). The CDR3 runs 17 residues. The CDR3 nucleotides read TGTGCCAGCAGCCCCAGCACCCCAAGCTCCTATAATTCACCCCTCCACTTT. Translation: CASSPSTPSSYNSPLHF.

The chain carries TRBV28 and TRBJ2-7, with unresolved D. Trimming shortened V by 5 bases and J by 3 bases, and 8 bases separated the two germline ends. The CDR3 loop spans 12 amino acids. CDR1 and CDR2 from the germline V gene are MDHEN and SYDVKM. The CDR3 loop is CASSPGYYEQYF. The CDR3 nucleotides are TGTGCCAGCAGTCCCGGGTACTACGAGCAGTACTTC.

This clone occurred once. The chain is built from TRBV4-3 and TRBJ1-6; D not resolved. With 1 base removed from V and 5 bases from J, the gap between germline ends came to 12 bases. Germline V gene lookup returns CDR1 LGHNA and CDR2 YSLEER. The CDR3 covers 16 residues. In nucleotides, the CDR3 is TGCGCCAGCAGCCAAGGGAATGGGTTTAATAATTCACCCCTCCACTTT. It specifies CASSQGNGFNNSPLHF.

The rearrangement joins TRBV18 to TRBJ2-3, with 10 bases that match TRBD1. The CDR3 spans 15 residues. CDR1 is KGHSH, CDR2 LQKENI, per germline. The J segment lost 5 bases and the V segment lost 6 bases, leaving 8 bases of the junction unmatched. The CDR3 region is CASSSGTGAIDTQYF. CDR3 bases: TGTGCCAGCTCGTCCGGGACAGGGGCGATAGATACGCAGTATTTT.

The V gene is TRBV9, the J gene TRBJ2-1; no clear D gene. CDR1 is SGDLS, CDR2 YYNGEE, per germline. There are 16 residues in the CDR3. V dropped 0 bases and J dropped 4 bases, with 14 bases sitting between them. CDR3 bases: TGTGCCAGCAGCGTAGTATGGAGCAGCCTATACAATGAGCAGTTCTTC. Translation gives CASSVVWSSLYNEQFF.

This clone showed up just a few times. The chain joins TRBV5-6 to TRBJ2-5, with 9 nucleotides matching TRBD2. The CDR3 extends over 15 amino acids. Per the germline V gene, CDR1 is SGHDT and CDR2 is YYEEEE. With 2 bases clipped from V and 5 bases from J, the junction kept 7 bases outside the gene matches. The CDR3 is CASSFQAGGGETQYF. The CDR3 DNA follows: TGTGCCAGCAGCTTTCAAGCGGGGGGAGGTGAGACCCAGTACTTC.